The rows below give T cell receptor beta chains drawn from one sample of a study of CD8 T cells in Susac syndrome. A single record per CDR3 protein comes from TCRdb applying MiXCR to the immunoSEQ multiplex PCR reads. The sample has some 110,000 distinct CDR3 sequences; just under 95% are singletons. Sequencing used CD8+ T cells from PBMCs. Receptors originate from a human donor with Susac syndrome. CDR3s include the opening cysteine and the closing phenylalanine or tryptophan. D genes are given only for firm matches. Not all rows give a size; the values are once, few, many and, for expanded clones, a class.

abundance,j_gene,d_gene,v_gene,CDR3nt,CDR3aa
.,TRBJ1-1,.,TRBV11-2,TGTGCCAGCAGCTTAGATTTAGGTCCTGAAGCTTTCTTT,CASSLDLGPEAFF
once,TRBJ2-1,.,TRBV12-3/TRBV12-4,TGTGCCAGCAGTTTGGAGCAATTCTCCTACAATGAGCAGTTCTTC,CASSLEQFSYNEQFF
.,TRBJ1-4,.,TRBV25-1,TGTGCCAGCAGTGACCATCATGGGGAGGGACGGAATGAAAAACTGTTTTTT,CASSDHHGEGRNEKLFF
.,TRBJ1-1,.,TRBV15,TGTGCCACCAGCCCCCCGGGGGGAAGTCCGCTTGGCACTGAAGCTTTCTTT,CATSPPGGSPLGTEAFF
.,TRBJ1-2,TRBD1,TRBV27,TGTGCCAGCAGTCAAACAGGGGGCGCATATGGCTACACCTTC,CASSQTGGAYGYTF
once,TRBJ2-1,TRBD2,TRBV29-1,TGCAGCGTCCCACTAGCGGGGGCCTACAATGAGCAGTTCTTC,CSVPLAGAYNEQFF
.,TRBJ2-7,TRBD1,TRBV5-4,TGTGCCAGCGGAACCGGGACAGGGCTCCCCTACGAGCAGTACTTC,CASGTGTGLPYEQYF
.,TRBJ1-2,.,TRBV29-1,TGCAGCGTCAGGACTCTGGGATACGGCTACACCTTC,CSVRTLGYGYTF
.,TRBJ2-7,.,TRBV19,TGTGCCAGTAGCTTGGACAGATACTACGAGCAGTACTTC,CASSLDRYYEQYF
once,TRBJ2-5,TRBD2,TRBV6-2/TRBV6-3,TGTGCCAGTCTGCGGCTAGCGGGGGAGGAGACCCAGTACTTC,CASLRLAGEETQYF
.,TRBJ2-7,TRBD1,TRBV19,TGTGCCAGTAGTACCCGGACAGGCGCAGCCTACGAGCAGTACTTC,CASSTRTGAAYEQYF
.,TRBJ2-1,TRBD2,TRBV13,TGTGCCAGCAGCTTGGGACTAGCGGTGCAGAACAATGAGCAGTTCTTC,CASSLGLAVQNNEQFF
.,TRBJ2-1,TRBD2,TRBV4-1,TGCGCCAGCTCCTCCCGCGTAGCGGGGGGGAATGAGCAGTTCTTC,CASSSRVAGGNEQFF
.,TRBJ2-7,.,TRBV9,TGTGCCAGCAGCCTGGATGATGGGGCTTGGCAGTACTTC,CASSLDDGAWQYF
.,TRBJ1-4,.,TRBV9,TGTGCCAGCAGCCCGGAGGAGGGACCCGGGGAAAAACTGTTTTTT,CASSPEEGPGEKLFF
.,TRBJ1-1,TRBD1,TRBV3-1,TGTGCCAGCAGCCCCGGACAGGCTCTGATGAACACTGAAGCTTTCTTT,CASSPGQALMNTEAFF
.,TRBJ2-7,.,TRBV14,TGTGCCAGCAGAATGACGGGGGCCATAATGTACGAGCAGTACTTC,CASRMTGAIMYEQYF
.,TRBJ2-5,TRBD2,TRBV2,TGTGCCAGCAGTGATCCAGCGGGGGGCTTAGAGACCCAGTACTTC,CASSDPAGGLETQYF
.,TRBJ1-5,.,TRBV10-2,TGCGCCAGCAGTGAGTCCAGGTTCGGCAATCAGCCCCAGCATTTT,CASSESRFGNQPQHF
.,TRBJ1-2,.,TRBV29-1,TGCAGCGTTGAAGACACGAACCGGGAAACGGGCTATGGCTACACCTTC,CSVEDTNRETGYGYTF
.,TRBJ2-7,TRBD2,TRBV2,TGTGCCAGCTGTCCTTTCCCGGGACTAGTAGGCGAGCAGTACTTC,CASCPFPGLVGEQYF
.,TRBJ2-7,.,TRBV4-3,TGCGCCAGCAGCCTGACTTGGGGCCCCTACGAGCAGTACTTC,CASSLTWGPYEQYF
.,TRBJ2-7,.,TRBV27,TGTGCCAGCAGGCCCGGGGGCCCCTACGAGCAGTACTTC,CASRPGGPYEQYF
.,TRBJ2-1,TRBD2,TRBV7-2,TGTGCCAGCAGCTTATGGCCTAGCGGGGGGCCTTACAATGAGCAGTTCTTC,CASSLWPSGGPYNEQFF